This T cell receptor beta chain was captured by sequencing in a study of blood T cell repertoires in COVID-19. Study background: Samples came from the United States, Italy and Spain, spanning acute and convalescent COVID-19.

Under the authors' procedure: Amplification from reference gene primers served as the basis for estimated nucleated cell counts. Data came from immunoSEQ multiplex PCR; TCRdb stores just in-frame clones and leaves some out. Clone size and the V and J calls come from that table; the DNA yielded D and trimming. The sample lists approximately 240,000 clones, approximately 86% occurring once. Germline lookup yields CDR1 MNHEY and CDR2 SVGEGT. Between the trimmed V and J ends, which lost 6 bases and 6 bases, there was a span of 19 bases. The CDR3 contains 15 residues. Individuals drawn from about 26 US areas were roughly 18 to 89 years old. Cohorts were based on clinical histories the participants reported. This clone was observed a single time.

The sample was PBMCs or T cells enriched from blood (not recorded which). The origin of this receptor is a woman aged 25-40 years with acute COVID-19. The chain combines TRBV6-2 or TRBV6-3 with TRBJ2-3, with a possible D match to TRBD2 (6 bases). Here the CDR3 reads CASSSGTRPQDTQYF. The DNA of the CDR3 is TGTGCCAGCAGCTCCGGGACTCGTCCGCAGGATACGCAGTATTTT.